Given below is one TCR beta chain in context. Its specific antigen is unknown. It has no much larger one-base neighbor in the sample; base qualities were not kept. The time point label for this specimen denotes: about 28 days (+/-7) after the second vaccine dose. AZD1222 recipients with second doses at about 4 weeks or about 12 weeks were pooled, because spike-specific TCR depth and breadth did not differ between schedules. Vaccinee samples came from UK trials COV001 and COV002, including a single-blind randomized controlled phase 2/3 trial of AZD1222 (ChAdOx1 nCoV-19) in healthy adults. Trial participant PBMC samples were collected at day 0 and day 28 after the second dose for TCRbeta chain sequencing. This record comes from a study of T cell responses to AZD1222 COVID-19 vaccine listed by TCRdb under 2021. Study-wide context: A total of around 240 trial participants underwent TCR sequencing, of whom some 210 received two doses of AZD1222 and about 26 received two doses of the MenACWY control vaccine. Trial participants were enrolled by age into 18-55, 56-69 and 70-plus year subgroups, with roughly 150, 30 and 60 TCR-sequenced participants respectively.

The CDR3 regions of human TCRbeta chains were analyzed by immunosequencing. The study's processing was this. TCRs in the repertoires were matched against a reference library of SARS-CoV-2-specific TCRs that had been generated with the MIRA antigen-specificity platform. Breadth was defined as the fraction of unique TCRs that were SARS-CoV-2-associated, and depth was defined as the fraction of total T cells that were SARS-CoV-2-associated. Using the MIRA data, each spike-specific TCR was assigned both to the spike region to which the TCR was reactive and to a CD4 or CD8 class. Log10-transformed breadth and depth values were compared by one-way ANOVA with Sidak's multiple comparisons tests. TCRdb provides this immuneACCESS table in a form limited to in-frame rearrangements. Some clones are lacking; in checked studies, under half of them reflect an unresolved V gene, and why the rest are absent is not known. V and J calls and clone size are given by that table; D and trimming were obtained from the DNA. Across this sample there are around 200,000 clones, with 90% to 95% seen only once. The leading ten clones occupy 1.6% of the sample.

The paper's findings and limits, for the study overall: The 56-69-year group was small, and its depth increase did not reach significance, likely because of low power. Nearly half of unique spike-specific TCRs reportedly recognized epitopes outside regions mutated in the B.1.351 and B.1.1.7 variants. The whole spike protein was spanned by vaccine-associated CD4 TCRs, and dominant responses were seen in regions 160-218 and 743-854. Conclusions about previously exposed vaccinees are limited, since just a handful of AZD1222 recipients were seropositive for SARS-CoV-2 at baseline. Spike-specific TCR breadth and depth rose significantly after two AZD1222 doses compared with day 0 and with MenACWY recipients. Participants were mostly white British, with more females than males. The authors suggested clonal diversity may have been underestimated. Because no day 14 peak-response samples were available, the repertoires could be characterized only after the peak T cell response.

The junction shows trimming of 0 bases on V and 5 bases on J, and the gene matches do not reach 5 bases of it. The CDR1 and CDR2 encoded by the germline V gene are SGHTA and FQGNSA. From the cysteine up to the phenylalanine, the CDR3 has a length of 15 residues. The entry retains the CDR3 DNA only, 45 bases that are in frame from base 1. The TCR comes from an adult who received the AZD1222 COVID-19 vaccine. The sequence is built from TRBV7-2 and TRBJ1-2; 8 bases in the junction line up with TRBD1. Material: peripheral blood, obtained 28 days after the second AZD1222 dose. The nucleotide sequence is TGTGCCAGCAGCTTAGCTTTCACAGGGGGATATGGCTACACCTTC. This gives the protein CASSLAFTGGYGYTF.